The 23 T cell receptor beta chains reported below all come from one sample, sequenced in a study of blood T cells in healthy people across ages. With a J-beta primer mix and a sample-barcoded 5' primer, a second PCR ran about 7 to 12 cycles. From the 5' RACE reads, TCRdb called clonotypes with MiXCR, one entry per CDR3 protein. The sample lists about 600,000 distinct CDR3 sequences; 45% to 55% were seen once. The sequencing sample was made of blood. The origin of the receptors is a man of 80 years or more in good health.

This clonotype was detected a few times. The DNA of the CDR3 is TGCAGCGTTGCGAGTGAAGGGCTGAACACTGAAGCTTTCTTT. The encoded protein is CSVASEGLNTEAFF. The chain uses TRBV29-1 and TRBJ1-1; D uncertain. There are 14 residues in the CDR3. Trimming took 4 bases from V and 0 from J, leaving 12 bases between them. The germline V gene has CDR1 SQVTM and CDR2 ANQGSEA.

The gene calls are TRBV7-2 and TRBJ2-7, with TRBD2 identical over 11 bases. The J call may be incorrect, as the DNA end agrees better with TRBJ2-5. CDR1 SGHTA and CDR2 FQGNSA come from the germline V gene. The CDR3 runs 15 residues. CDR3 sequence (DNA): TGTGCCAGCAGCATAGGGACTAGCGGTGTTGGGACCCAGTACTTC. It specifies CASSIGTSGVGTQYF.

This clonotype was observed a few times. This sequence joins TRBV7-9 and TRBJ2-1; unclear D gene. The CDR3 runs 15 residues. Germline V gene data show CDR1 as SEHNR and CDR2 as FQNEAQ (reference sequence). V was cut by 0 bases and J by 4 bases, with 10 bases left in between. CDR3: CASSLARDWYNEQFF. In DNA form, the CDR3 reads TGTGCCAGCAGCTTAGCTCGCGACTGGTACAATGAGCAGTTCTTC.

This clonotype came up a few times. The chain uses TRBV20-1 and TRBJ1-6, with D possibly TRBD1 on 5 matching bases. The CDR3 runs 15 residues. Trimming removed 6 bases at V and 7 bases at J, with 19 bases between. Germline loops: CDR1 DFQATT, CDR2 SNEGSKA (reference sequence). The DNA for the CDR3 is TGCAGTGCCCCCTGGGGGGGTTCGTGGAATTCACCCCTCCACTTT. It yields the protein CSAPWGGSWNSPLHF.

The chain carries TRBV6-5 and TRBJ1-5; D is unclear. The CDR3 consists of 15 residues. The germline CDR1 and CDR2 sequences are MNHEY and SVGAGI. V was trimmed by 3 bases and J by 3 bases, leaving 12 bases between them. Here the CDR3 DNA reads TGTGCCAGCAGTTATTCCCGGAACCTCAATCAGCCCCAGCATTTT. Protein product: CASSYSRNLNQPQHF.

The gene calls are TRBV7-2 and TRBJ2-3; D is tentatively TRBD1 or TRBD2 (6 bases each). CDR3 length: 16 residues. Deletions cut 5 bases from V and 1 base from J, with 16 bases between. Germline V CDR1 and CDR2: SGHTA, FQGNSA. CDR3 bases: TGTGCCAGCAGCCCCCAGAGGGGGGCCCGCACAGATACGCAGTATTTT. As protein: CASSPQRGARTDTQYF.

CDR3 in DNA: TGTGCCAGCTCACCACCATCGCGAGAGACCCAGTACTTC. It yields the protein CASSPPSRETQYF. The gene calls are TRBV18 and TRBJ2-5; no firm D call. Germline loops: CDR1 KGHSH, CDR2 LQKENI. Trimming cost V 0 bases and J 4 bases, with 6 bases left between them. CDR3 length: 13 residues.

This clonotype came up many times. V and J are TRBV6-5 and TRBJ1-4, with 12 nucleotides matching TRBD1. The CDR3 covers 14 residues. From germline, CDR1 is MNHEY and CDR2 SVGAGI. V trimming: 6 bases; J trimming: 12 bases; junction bases outside the gene matches: 8. CDR3 DNA sequence: TGTGCCAGCAGCAACCGGGACAGGGGGCTAGAACTGTTTTTT. This gives the protein CASSNRDRGLELFF.

The rearrangement links TRBV5-6 to TRBJ2-7; 12 positions agree with TRBD1. CDR1 and CDR2 from the germline V gene are SGHDT and YYEEEE. CDR3 length: 14 amino acids. J lost 7 bases, V lost 4 bases, and 6 bases had no gene match. The CDR3 is CASSMGQGAREQYF. CDR3 DNA sequence: TGTGCCAGCAGCATGGGACAGGGGGCGCGAGAGCAGTACTTC.

V and J are TRBV20-1 and TRBJ2-1; 12 nucleotides agree with TRBD2. V lost 5 bases to trimming and J lost 7 bases; unmatched junction nucleotides: 9. The germline V gene encodes CDR1 DFQATT and CDR2 SNEGSKA (reference sequence). CDR3 length: 15 amino acids. CDR3 DNA: TGCAGTGCTGCCAAACTAGCGGGAGGAGGAAATGAGCAGTTCTTC. It yields the protein CSAAKLAGGGNEQFF.

This clonotype was picked up a small number of times. V gene TRBV6-5 combines with J gene TRBJ1-1, with 10 bases that match TRBD1. Germline CDR1 and CDR2: MNHEY and SVGAGI. Trimming took 3 bases from V and 6 from J; bases not matched to a gene: 10. This CDR3 spans 16 amino acids. The CDR3 coding sequence is TGTGCCAGCAGTTATTCGACAGGGGGCCCACTGGCTGAAGCTTTCTTT. The encoded protein is CASSYSTGGPLAEAFF.

The chain carries TRBV20-1 and TRBJ1-1, with D possibly matching TRBD1 (5 bases). The ends were cut back, 2 bases at V and 1 base at J, with 11 bases in the middle. Germline CDR1 and CDR2: DFQATT and SNEGSKA (reference sequence). This CDR3 spans 14 amino acids. CDR3 region: CSARRGGPNTEAFF. The CDR3 nucleotides are TGCAGTGCTAGACGGGGCGGGCCGAACACTGAAGCTTTCTTT.

The V gene is TRBV28, the J gene TRBJ2-5; D is tentatively TRBD1 or TRBD2 (6 bases each). This CDR3 has 13 amino acids. CDR1 MDHEN and CDR2 SYDVKM come from the germline V gene. Trimming shortened V by 7 bases and J by 13 bases, and 22 bases separated the two germline ends. The DNA for the CDR3 is TGTGCCAGCAATCGGGACATATCCTCCGGGAGGTACTTC. It encodes CASNRDISSGRYF.

This clonotype came up once. The J gene is TRBJ1-2, the V gene TRBV30; maybe TRBD1 (5 bases). CDR1 is GTSNPN and CDR2 is SVGIG in the germline V gene (reference sequence). V gave up 4 bases and J gave up 2 bases, with 11 bases separating them. The CDR3 contains 13 residues. CDR3 residues: CAWNQGENYGYTF. In DNA form, the CDR3 reads TGTGCCTGGAACCAAGGGGAGAACTATGGCTACACCTTC.

This clonotype has just one count. The junction differs from germline at one of its ends, possibly a read error. The rearrangement links TRBV30 to TRBJ2-7; D gene ambiguous. The CDR3 sequence is 13 residues long. Germline values: CDR1 GTSNPN, CDR2 SVGIG (reference sequence). As DNA, the CDR3 is TGTGTCTGGAGTTCCGGGTCCTACTACGAGCAGTACTTC. This codes for CVWSSGSYYEQYF.

J is TRBJ2-1 and V is TRBV15; unclear D gene. Germline CDR1 is LNHNV and CDR2 is YYDKDF (reference sequence). The CDR3 runs 14 residues. Trimming pared 4 bases from V and 10 bases from J, leaving 17 bases between. This CDR3 reads CATSMGRVPSEQFF. DNA for the CDR3: TGTGCCACCAGCATGGGTCGGGTCCCTTCAGAGCAGTTCTTC.

The V and J genes are TRBV20-1 and TRBJ2-7; 8 nucleotides line up with TRBD1. With 4 bases clipped from V and 9 bases from J, the junction kept 11 bases outside the gene matches. Germline V lookup: CDR1 DFQATT, CDR2 SNEGSKA (reference sequence). The CDR3 has 13 amino acids. CDR3 region: CSAKPGQGRRQYF. Here the CDR3 DNA reads TGCAGTGCTAAACCAGGACAGGGAAGGAGGCAGTACTTC.

The chain uses TRBV7-2 and TRBJ2-7; no firm D call. Looked up from germline, CDR1 is SGHTA and CDR2 is FQGNSA. V was shortened by 5 bases and J by 3 bases, with 14 bases between the two germline ends. This CDR3 has 14 residues. CDR3 DNA: TGTGCCAGCAGCCCTCAGCCTCCAATCTACGAGCAGTACTTC. Its protein product is CASSPQPPIYEQYF.

This clonotype turned up a few times. The chain has TRBV29-1 and TRBJ2-2; 9 nucleotides match TRBD2. The trim removed 5 bases at V and 3 bases at J, leaving 4 bases unmatched. The germline gives CDR1 SQVTM, CDR2 ANQGSEA. This CDR3 is built from 14 residues. CDR3 sequence reads: CSVLGGRDTGELFF. DNA of the CDR3: TGCAGCGTTCTCGGCGGGAGGGACACCGGGGAGCTGTTTTTT.

The V call is TRBV9, the J call TRBJ2-3, with D perhaps TRBD2 (7 bases). The CDR3 length is 14 residues. V lost 1 base to trimming and J lost 5 bases, with 11 bases between them. CDR1 is SGDLS, CDR2 YYNGEE, per germline. The CDR3, as DNA: TGTGCCAGCAGCGTAACGGGGGGCTTAGATACGCAGTATTTT. Protein: CASSVTGGLDTQYF.

As for this clonotype: A read error may produce the germline difference seen at one junction end. The chain recombines TRBV7-2 with TRBJ2-4; no firm D call. The DNA end favors TRBJ2-7, so the J call may be wrong. Germline V gives CDR1 SGHTA, CDR2 FQGNSA. The CDR3 sequence is 13 residues long. CDR3 residues: CVSSLEDRYEQYF. The CDR3 region has the DNA TGTGTCAGCAGCTTAGAGGATCGTTACGAGCAGTACTTC.

This chain joins TRBV7-2 and TRBJ2-5; TRBD2 is a possible D gene (5 bases). Germline values: CDR1 SGHTA, CDR2 FQGNSA. This CDR3 is 15 amino acids long. V lost 5 bases to trimming and J lost 5 bases, with 18 bases between them. The CDR3 DNA follows: TGTGCCAGCAGCGTCGGAACTAGGGTAGGGGAGACCCAGTACTTC. Translated, it gives CASSVGTRVGETQYF.

This clonotype showed up just a few times. The chain links TRBV20-1 to TRBJ2-3; D gene unclear. Trimming cost V 3 bases and J 0 bases, with 10 bases left between them. The CDR3 is 14 residues long. The germline V gene encodes CDR1 DFQATT and CDR2 SNEGSKA (reference sequence). CDR3 nucleotide sequence: TGCAGTGCTAGCTTCTCCACTAGCACAGATACGCAGTATTTT. Its translation: CSASFSTSTDTQYF.